A selection of T cell receptor beta chains follows, all from one sample in a study of PD-L1 blockade in urothelial cancer. Generated by immunoSEQ multiplex PCR, the TCRdb table keeps only in-frame clones and is missing some. The table lists roughly 49,000 clones, 70% to 90% of them singletons, with about 7.6% in the top ten. Sequences were derived from PBMCs, sampled around atezolizumab (anti-PD-L1) treatment. Receptor source: a man aged 55 to 69 with urothelial cancer. The CDR3 runs from the conserved cysteine through the conserved F or W. Each record gives: D gene, V gene, clone size, J gene, CDR3 protein, CDR3 DNA. A D gene is named only where the DNA matches it firmly. Size tells how often a clone was seen (once, few, many) or the class of an expanded clone, and some rows leave it out.

>TRBD1|TRBV4-3|NA|TRBJ1-2
CASSQAQGAGYGYTF
TGCGCCAGCAGCCAAGCACAGGGGGCAGGGTATGGCTACACCTTC
>TRBD1|TRBV7-2|NA|TRBJ2-2
CASSWADRANTGELFF
TGTGCCAGCAGCTGGGCCGACAGGGCGAACACCGGGGAGCTGTTTTTT
>NA|TRBV5-1|NA|TRBJ2-2
CASSLLGSHRSRRTGELFF
TGCGCCAGCAGCTTGTTGGGCTCCCACAGGTCTCGTAGGACCGGGGAGCTGTTTTTT
>NA|TRBV15|NA|TRBJ1-2
CATSTPGGGSYGYTF
TGTGCCACCAGCACCCCGGGGGGGGGTAGTTATGGCTACACCTTC
>NA|TRBV7-2|NA|TRBJ1-5
CASSPPGHTPRPQHF
TGTGCCAGCAGCCCTCCTGGGCACACGCCGCGGCCCCAGCATTTT
>TRBD2|TRBV6-1|NA|TRBJ2-7
CASSDIAGAGEQYF
TGTGCCAGCAGTGATATAGCGGGGGCGGGCGAGCAGTACTTC
>TRBD1|TRBV5-1|NA|TRBJ2-3
CASSSTGGTDTQYF
TGCGCCAGCAGCTCGACAGGGGGCACAGATACGCAGTATTTT
>NA|TRBV2|NA|TRBJ2-1
CASSPIQGNEQFF
TGTGCCAGCAGTCCCATTCAGGGGAATGAGCAGTTCTTC
>TRBD2|TRBV9|NA|TRBJ2-5
CASSGSGVQETQYF
TGTGCCAGCAGCGGTAGCGGGGTGCAAGAGACCCAGTACTTC
>NA|TRBV6-5|NA|TRBJ1-3
CASSYFAGDSGNTIYF
TGTGCCAGCAGTTACTTTGCAGGGGACTCTGGAAACACCATATATTTT
>TRBD2|TRBV7-2|NA|TRBJ2-1
CASSSSGTSGLNEQFF
TGTGCCAGCAGCTCCTCCGGGACTAGCGGGTTAAATGAGCAGTTCTTC
>NA|TRBV14|NA|TRBJ1-2
CASSQPNGYGYTF
TGTGCCAGCAGCCAGCCGAACGGTTATGGCTACACCTTC
>NA|TRBV19|NA|TRBJ1-5
CASSKTGGNQPQHF
TGTGCCAGTAGTAAGACAGGCGGCAATCAGCCCCAGCATTTT
>NA|TRBV5-4|NA|TRBJ1-4
CASSPGTLATNEKLFF
TGTGCCAGCAGCCCCGGGACACTCGCAACTAATGAAAAACTGTTTTTT
>TRBD2|TRBV9|NA|TRBJ2-5
CASSVGAGTSVPETQYF
TGTGCCAGCAGCGTAGGGGCCGGGACTAGCGTTCCCGAGACCCAGTACTTC
>TRBD1|TRBV10-3|NA|TRBJ2-4
CAISRPGQDFLAKNIQYF
TGTGCCATCAGCAGACCGGGACAGGATTTCCTAGCCAAAAACATTCAGTACTTC
>NA|TRBV6-6|NA|TRBJ1-1
CASIKTGVRTEAFF
TGTGCCAGCATCAAAACGGGTGTAAGGACTGAAGCTTTCTTT
>TRBD1|TRBV28|NA|TRBJ1-6
CASSGDRYYNSPLHF
TGTGCCAGCAGTGGGGACAGATATTATAATTCACCCCTCCACTTT
>NA|TRBV6-5|NA|TRBJ2-2
CASSYRPRPGELFF
TGTGCCAGCAGTTACCGACCGAGGCCCGGGGAGCTGTTTTTT
>NA|TRBV5-1|NA|TRBJ2-2
CASTGTGELFF
TGCGCCAGCACAGGGACCGGGGAGCTGTTTTTT
>NA|TRBV10-3|NA|TRBJ1-1
CAISESQGAEAFF
TGTGCCATCAGTGAGTCTCAGGGTGCTGAAGCTTTCTTT
>NA|TRBV5-6|NA|TRBJ2-3
CASSMALTDTQYF
TGTGCCAGCAGCATGGCCCTCACAGATACGCAGTATTTT
>NA|TRBV7-2|NA|TRBJ1-2
CASSPGTGYGYTF
TGTGCCAGCAGCCCCGGGACTGGCTATGGCTACACCTTC
>TRBD1|TRBV10-3|NA|TRBJ2-7
CAISEAGNRGHGEQYF
TGTGCCATCAGTGAGGCCGGGAACAGGGGGCACGGCGAGCAGTACTTC
>TRBD1|TRBV5-4|NA|TRBJ2-3
CASSPGTGTDTQYF
TGTGCCAGCAGCCCTGGGACAGGGACAGATACGCAGTATTTT
>TRBD2|TRBV6-5|few|TRBJ2-1
CASSSGGGGWNEQFF
TGTGCCAGCAGTTCAGGCGGGGGGGGCTGGAATGAGCAGTTCTTC
>NA|TRBV28|NA|TRBJ2-4
CASRGAAKNIQYF
TGTGCGAGTCGGGGGGCTGCCAAAAACATTCAGTACTTC